This T cell receptor beta chain was sequenced for a study of cytomegalovirus exposure and HLA in healthy donors. This clone was recorded a few times. Vbeta (60) and Jbeta (13) primers were used in the PCR. Method: immunoSEQ multiplex PCR; TCRdb's copy keeps in-frame clones and lacks some. Of nearly 110,000 clones listed, just over 70% are singletons. There are 14 residues in the CDR3. CDR1 is GTSNPN, CDR2 SVGIG, per germline (reference sequence). Trimming left V 2 bases short and J 8 bases short, with 13 bases between. This chain links TRBV30 with TRBJ1-6; no reliable D call. The sequencing sample was made of PBMCs. The clonotype comes from a boy aged 10-17 years in good health and CMV-seronegative. CDR3 amino acids: CAWSYETSHSPLHF. DNA for the CDR3: TGTGCCTGGAGTTATGAGACTTCGCATTCACCCCTCCACTTT.